The 10 T cell receptor beta chains reported below all come from one sample, sequenced in a study of shared clonotypes between healthy human individuals. Using immunoSEQ multiplex PCR, the repertoire was profiled, and TCRdb retains in-frame clones only, with some absent. Of some 1,400,000 clones listed, approximately 97% are singletons. Sample: naive CD4+ T cells sorted from blood. The subset denotes: CD45RA+ positively selected. The receptors come from a man aged 30-40 years in good health.

The V and J genes are TRBV6-6 and TRBJ2-1; 12 bases align to TRBD1. The CDR3 is 15 amino acids. CDR1 and CDR2 (germline): MNHNY, SVGAGI (reference sequence). Trimming cost V 3 bases and J 6 bases; bases outside gene matches: 3. The chain's CDR3 is CASSYPGQGANEQFF. The CDR3 nucleotides read TGTGCCAGCAGTTATCCGGGACAGGGGGCCAATGAGCAGTTCTTC.

The chain recombines TRBV2 with TRBJ2-1; 14 bases line up with TRBD2. Germline trimming cut 4 bases from V and 9 bases from J; bases unmatched to any gene: 8. Per germline, CDR1 SNHLY and CDR2 FYNNEI. The CDR3 totals 16 residues. Here the CDR3 DNA reads TGTGCCAGCAGTGTGACCCCGGGACTAGCGGGAGTTGAGCAGTTCTTC. It specifies CASSVTPGLAGVEQFF.

In DNA form, the CDR3 reads TGTGCCAGCAGCATGAGAAAGACTAGCCCGTACGAGCAGTACTTC. This translates into CASSMRKTSPYEQYF. V and J are TRBV12-1 and TRBJ2-7; TRBD2, the D gene given by the table, was not confirmed from the DNA. TRBV12-1 is labeled a pseudogene. The CDR3 runs 15 residues.

The V gene is TRBV28, the J gene TRBJ1-5, with D hard to call. The CDR3 extends over 15 amino acids. Germline CDR1 MDHEN, CDR2 SYDVKM. The germline V and J ends were trimmed by 2 bases and 3 bases, with 11 bases remaining between them. The CDR3 DNA reads as TGTGCCAGCAGTTTACAGCAGGTTCCCAATCAGCCCCAGCATTTT. It specifies CASSLQQVPNQPQHF.

The chain uses TRBV5-4 and TRBJ1-1; D is possibly TRBD1 (6 bases). The CDR3 has 14 residues. Trimming took off 1 base at V and 7 bases at J, with 14 bases between the two ends. From germline, CDR1 is SGHNT and CDR2 YYREEE (reference sequence). The CDR3 nucleotides read TGTGCCAGCAGCTTGAAGGGACAACCGCGTGAAGCTTTCTTT. Translating it yields CASSLKGQPREAFF.

In DNA, the CDR3 is TGTGCCAGCAGCCCTCTCGGGGGGACTAGCGTCAATGAGCAGTTCTTC. The encoded protein is CASSPLGGTSVNEQFF. The rearrangement joins TRBV5-4 to TRBJ2-1, with 10 bases matching TRBD2. The V segment lost 4 bases and the J segment 6 bases; nucleotides outside the gene matches: 10. The CDR3 totals 16 residues. Germline V lookup: CDR1 SGHNT, CDR2 YYREEE (reference sequence). Combining the CDR3 with reference TRBV5-4 and TRBJ2-1 gives the whole variable domain ETGVTQSPTHLIKTRGQQVTLRCSSQSGHNTVSWYQQALGQGPQFIFQYYREEENGRGNFPPRFSGLQFPNYSSELNVNALELDDSALYLCASSPLGGTSVNEQFFGPGTRLTVL.

The chain couples TRBV5-6 to TRBJ2-3, with D possibly TRBD2 on 5 matching bases. Trimming cost V 1 base and J 6 bases, with 12 bases left between them. The CDR3 loop spans 14 amino acids. Germline loops: CDR1 SGHDT, CDR2 YYEEEE. The CDR3 protein is CASSLSGKEDTQYF. The CDR3 DNA sequence: TGTGCCAGCAGCTTGTCGGGAAAAGAGGATACGCAGTATTTT.

This clone was picked up one time. The chain uses TRBV5-1 and TRBJ1-2; D ambiguous. CDR1 and CDR2 (germline): SGHRS, YFSETQ. The CDR3 runs to 14 residues. V was trimmed by 0 bases and J by 4 bases, leaving 10 bases between them. The CDR3 here is CASSLGPVGYGYTF. The CDR3 DNA reads TGCGCCAGCAGCTTGGGACCGGTAGGCTATGGCTACACCTTC.

With respect to this clone: Other DNA sequences in this sample translate to the same CDR3. This sequence joins TRBV18 and TRBJ2-3, with TRBD2 matching 10 bases. The CDR3 extends over 15 amino acids. The germline CDR1 and CDR2 sequences are KGHSH and LQKENI. V lost 3 bases and J lost 0; bases outside the gene matches: 0. CDR3 nucleotide sequence: TGTGCCAGCTCACCGACTAGCGGGAGCACAGATACGCAGTATTTT. Translating gives CASSPTSGSTDTQYF.

The chain joins TRBV11-2 to TRBJ1-1; the match to TRBD1 covers 10 bases. The ends lost 1 base at V and 7 bases at J; junction bases unmatched: 9. Germline loops: CDR1 SGHAT, CDR2 FQNNGV. The CDR3 is 16 residues long. This CDR3 reads CASSLVLGTGDIEAFF. CDR3 in DNA: TGTGCCAGCAGCTTAGTCCTCGGGACAGGGGATATTGAAGCTTTCTTT.